This T cell receptor beta chain is from a study of shared clonotypes between healthy human individuals. Study donors comprised healthy, HIV-negative adults devoid of recent acute infection or vaccination. The length of the CDR3 is 13 residues. V lost 7 bases, J lost 4 bases, and 6 bases stayed unmatched. The V gene's germline CDR1 is SGHVS and CDR2 FQNEAQ. TCRdb's table, derived via immunoSEQ multiplex PCR, lists solely in-frame clones and lacks some. Among over a million clones listed, over 95% were seen once. The source material was naive CD4+ T cells sorted from blood. Documented subset: CD45RA+ positively selected. The source is a man aged 25 to 45 in good health. V gene TRBV7-8 combines with J gene TRBJ2-5; 7 bases agree with TRBD1. The CDR3 spells CASTQSGGETQYF. The CDR3 coding sequence is TGTGCCAGCACTCAATCAGGGGGAGAGACCCAGTACTTC.